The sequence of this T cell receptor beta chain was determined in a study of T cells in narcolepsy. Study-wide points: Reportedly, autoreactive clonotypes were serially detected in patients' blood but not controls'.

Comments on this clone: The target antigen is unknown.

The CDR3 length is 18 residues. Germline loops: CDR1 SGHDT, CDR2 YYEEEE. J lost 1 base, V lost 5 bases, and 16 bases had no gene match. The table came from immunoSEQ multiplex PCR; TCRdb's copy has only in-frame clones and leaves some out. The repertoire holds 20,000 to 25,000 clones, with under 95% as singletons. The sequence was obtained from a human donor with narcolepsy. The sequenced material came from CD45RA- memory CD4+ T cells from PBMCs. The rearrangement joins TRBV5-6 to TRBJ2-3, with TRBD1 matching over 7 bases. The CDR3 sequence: CASRTYRDSASGTDTQYF. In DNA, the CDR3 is TGTGCCAGCAGAACGTACCGGGACAGCGCTTCTGGCACAGATACGCAGTATTTT.